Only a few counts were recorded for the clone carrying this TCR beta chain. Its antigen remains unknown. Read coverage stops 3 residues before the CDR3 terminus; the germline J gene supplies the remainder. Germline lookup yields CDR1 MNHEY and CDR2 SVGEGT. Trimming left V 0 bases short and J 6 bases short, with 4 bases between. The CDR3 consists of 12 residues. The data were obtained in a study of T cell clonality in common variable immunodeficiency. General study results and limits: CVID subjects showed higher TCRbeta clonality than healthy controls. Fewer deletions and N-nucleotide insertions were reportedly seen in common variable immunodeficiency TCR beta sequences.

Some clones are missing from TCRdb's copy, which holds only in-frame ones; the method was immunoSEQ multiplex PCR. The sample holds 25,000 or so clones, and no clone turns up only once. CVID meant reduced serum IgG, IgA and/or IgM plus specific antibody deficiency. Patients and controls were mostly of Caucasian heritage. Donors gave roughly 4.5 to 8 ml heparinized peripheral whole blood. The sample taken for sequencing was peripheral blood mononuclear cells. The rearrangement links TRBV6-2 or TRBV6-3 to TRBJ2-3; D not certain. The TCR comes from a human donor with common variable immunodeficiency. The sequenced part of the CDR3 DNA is TGTGCCAGCAGTTACTCTCTTGATACG. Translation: CASSYSLDT. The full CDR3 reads CASSYSLDTQYF.